This T cell receptor beta chain was documented in a study of cytomegalovirus exposure and HLA in healthy donors (TCRdb year 2017). In the study overall: According to an earlier analysis of a few hundred of the donors, about 179 million T cells yielded some 120 million unique TCR beta sequences and approximately 300 Gb of sequence data. Every repertoire in the discovery cohort had been generated on one and the same sequencing platform. About five DR-DQ haplotypes were handled as single units for association and clustering because linkage in the cohort was strong. An earlier analysis of around 540 of the donors applied high-throughput TCR beta sequencing to assess whether each TCR beta V gene segment acted as functional or pseudogenic. Rather than drawing on any new phenotypic data, the later analysis identified candidate immune exposures from TCR beta sequences and the way those sequences occurred across donors. In a later analysis, previously published TCR beta repertoires from 550 to 750 donors were re-analyzed and high-resolution HLA genotyping was added so that TCR occurrence patterns could be studied. Genome-wide SNP genotypes for about three fifths of the roughly 670 donors were used in a later genetic analysis, which treated that subset as a discovery cohort. The aim of the study was to test whether cataloging public T cell receptors could identify signatures of past pathogen exposure. HLA typing covered class I and class II loci at four-digit resolution. Donor age, sex, ethnicity and CMV serostatus were compiled together with the repertoire data. Across some 400 genotyped donors of the cohort, an average of about 200,000 unique TCR beta nucleotide sequences per donor were sequenced, and roughly 17% of those sequences were non-productive. Of the roughly 400 genotyped donors, about 80% fell in the genetic ancestry cluster associated with self-reported Caucasian donors. To predict cytomegalovirus infection status, the study combined high-throughput TCR immunosequencing, statistical association of individual TCRs with disease status, and machine learning. Typing coverage varied by locus: about 620-630 donors for A, B, C, DRB1 and DQB1; more than 500 for DQA1; over 600 for DPA1; around 490 for DPB1. An early release covering 550 to 650 HLA-typed donors comprised about 310 gigabases of sequencing data and tens of millions of unique TCR sequences. Along with the roughly 700-subject first cohort, a separate validation cohort of about 110 different subjects was used. The study profiled the T cell repertoires of approximately 700 subjects by immunosequencing and related them to cytomegalovirus serostatus.

The method behind the library was the immunoSEQ multiplex PCR assay. A mixture of 60 forward primers for TCR Vbeta segments and 13 reverse primers for TCR Jbeta segments was used in the multiplex PCR. Amplification of the CDR3 region of rearranged TCR beta genes was performed with a multiplex PCR assay on genomic DNA. On the Illumina HiSeq System, the amplified TCR beta libraries were sequenced as 87-base-pair reads. The source study handled its data this way. In a later analysis, 70 million to 95 million unique TCR beta chains were counted across the 690 or so repertoires, and about 10 million of these chains were shared by at least two donors. To remove PCR and sequencing errors, raw reads were error-corrected and collapsed into unique sequences using a nearest-neighbor algorithm that merged closely related sequences. Alignment of CDR3 sequences to IMGT reference sequences was used to assign V, D and J gene segments. Each retained sequence needed at least a six-nucleotide match to both a V gene segment and a J gene segment. Rearrangements were called productive when the CDR3 lacked stop codons and stayed in frame with V and J; all others were non-productive. CDR3 was defined according to IMGT convention as the region running from the second conserved V-encoded cysteine to the conserved J-encoded phenylalanine. Sequences without an unambiguous match to a single V gene segment were excluded from the earlier analysis of a few hundred of the donors. In an earlier analysis of several hundred of the donors, V segments were called functional above 56.7% productive rearrangements and were called segregating when the between-donor standard deviation exceeded 5%. A statistical classification framework was built to diagnose cytomegalovirus status from the catalog of TCR beta chain sequences. V and J gene assignment, in a later analysis, came from comparing TCR nucleotide sequences with IMGT/GENE-DB human TR gene sequences. Using the TCRdist pipeline, a later analysis assigned CDR3 sequences along with most-parsimonious VDJ recombination scenarios. In a later analysis, each TCR beta chain was defined by its CDR3 amino acid sequence together with its V-gene family, and reads without a unique V-gene family were excluded. To address suspected cross-contamination and a sequencing artifact, a later analysis removed 450 to 700 highly shared, low-generation-probability nucleotide sequences. For each public chain, a later analysis derived a clonal expansion index from normalized ranks of inferred template counts within each repertoire. A later analysis computed generation probabilities with a VDJ recombination model fitted to out-of-frame rearrangements, and checked the results against IGoR. In a later analysis, TCR-TCR, TCR-HLA and TCR-CMV co-occurrence was scored with hypergeometric tests, and a repertoire-size bias correction was applied to TCR pairs. To estimate false discovery rates, a later analysis permuted the HLA or CMV assignments 20 times. In a later analysis, co-occurring TCRs were grouped using DBSCAN, with TCRdist sequence similarity added in when clustering inside HLA-allele-positive subsets. Co-occurrence clustering excluded repertoires with fewer than 30,000 or more than 120,000 public chains, plus five with anomalous nucleotide sharing. TCRdb took over this immuneACCESS table, retaining in-frame rearrangements with V and J assigned. Such tables are incomplete; in checked studies, under half of the missing clones stem from an unresolved V gene, and the remainder is unexplained. V, J and clone size were drawn from that table, and D and trimming were deduced from the DNA. Recorded for this sample are about 110,000 clones; about 75% of them occurred a single time. 2.5% of the sample lies in the top ten.

As concerns this clone: The clone's antigen remains unknown. No much larger clone is present one base from it, and per-base qualities are unavailable.

The cohort was made up of under 800 healthy bone marrow donors. Cohort members were all nominally healthy when sampled, although unrecorded immune exposures were likely present. The donor was CMV seronegative and belonged to the group of over 350 seronegative cohort members. A peripheral blood sample was provided by each donor, and peripheral blood mononuclear cells were used for TCR beta sequencing. The Qiagen DNeasy Blood Extraction Kit was used to extract genomic DNA from the blood cell samples. Spanning cysteine to phenylalanine, the CDR3 consists of 17 amino acids. Only the CDR3 DNA stays, 51 bases, in frame from base 1. At the junction V is shortened by 0 bases and J by 2 bases; bases outside the gene matches: 8. For CDR1 and CDR2, the germline V gene lists SGHRS and YFSETQ. On the study overall, not on this receptor specifically: Most TCR sequences were observed very rarely across donors, whereas some public TCRs were present in many individuals. According to the authors, the approach could potentially be generalized to other disease states and immunological phenotypes. A later analysis found that HLA-associated TCR beta chains were more clonally expanded and had lower generation probabilities than equally common non-associated chains. The 87-base-pair reads could not distinguish some IMGT-functional V segments, including TRBV6-2 and TRBV6-3, so those segments were excluded. Because HLA typing was unavailable for some donors at each locus, only the typed subset was used in association tests. The only immune exposure information available for the cohort was CMV serostatus. A group of highly shared sequence variants was considered likely to be a technical artifact of the sequencing pipeline. In a later genetic analysis, fewer N-insertions in productive TCRs were reported among donors in an Asian-associated ancestry cluster than the approximately 710-donor mean. A few of the identified cytomegalovirus-associated TCR beta chains were confirmed in vitro to be specific for cytomegalovirus antigens. According to a later analysis, most CMV-associated TCR beta chains appeared to be HLA-restricted, and the HLA associations seemed to be driven largely by CMV exposure. In a later genetic analysis, a missense DCLRE1C variant was associated with V-gene and J-gene trimming of TCR beta chains, and the association was replicated in an independent cohort. The classifier was reported to diagnose cytomegalovirus status with high specificity and sensitivity in both the original and validation cohorts. A further reported finding was that TCR beta sequences accurately predicted the HLA-A and HLA-B alleles for most subjects in the first cohort. An earlier analysis of around 540 of the donors showed that most TCR beta V segments appeared in productive rearrangements either about 87% or about 30% of the time, which broadly matched IMGT annotations. According to a later analysis, TCR association rates differed among HLA loci, with DRB1 alleles showing the most associated TCRs and HLA-C alleles showing the fewest. The earlier analysis of approximately 560 of the donors excluded roughly 17 rarely observed V segments, including chromosome 9 orphons, because counts were too low. Correlated functional status among segregating V segments might be attributable to linkage disequilibrium, but an unknown experimental factor could not be ruled out. In a later analysis, 16,951 TCR beta sequences were associated with specific HLA alleles at a false discovery rate of 0.05. Strong co-occurrence of HLA alleles, especially DR and DQ, made assigning TCR associations to individual alleles difficult. A total of 150 or so TCR beta chains were listed by the study as associated with cytomegalovirus. Only TCR beta chains were sequenced in this cohort, and the absence of alpha or paired-chain data limited detectable features. Presence/absence analyses assumed roughly uniform sequencing depth across donors, an assumption that may not hold. According to a later analysis, parvovirus B19, influenza, CMV and Epstein-Barr virus appeared linked to several top co-occurrence clusters.

Sequenced sample: PBMCs. Rearrangement joined TRBV5-1 to TRBJ2-5; TRBD2 lines up with 9 middle nucleotides. The sequence derives from a man between 35 and 55 years old in good health and CMV-seronegative. The nucleotide sequence is given as TGCGCCAGCAGCTTGGCCTTGGCTAGCGGGGAGCAAGAGACCCAGTACTTC. It encodes CASSLALASGEQETQYF.